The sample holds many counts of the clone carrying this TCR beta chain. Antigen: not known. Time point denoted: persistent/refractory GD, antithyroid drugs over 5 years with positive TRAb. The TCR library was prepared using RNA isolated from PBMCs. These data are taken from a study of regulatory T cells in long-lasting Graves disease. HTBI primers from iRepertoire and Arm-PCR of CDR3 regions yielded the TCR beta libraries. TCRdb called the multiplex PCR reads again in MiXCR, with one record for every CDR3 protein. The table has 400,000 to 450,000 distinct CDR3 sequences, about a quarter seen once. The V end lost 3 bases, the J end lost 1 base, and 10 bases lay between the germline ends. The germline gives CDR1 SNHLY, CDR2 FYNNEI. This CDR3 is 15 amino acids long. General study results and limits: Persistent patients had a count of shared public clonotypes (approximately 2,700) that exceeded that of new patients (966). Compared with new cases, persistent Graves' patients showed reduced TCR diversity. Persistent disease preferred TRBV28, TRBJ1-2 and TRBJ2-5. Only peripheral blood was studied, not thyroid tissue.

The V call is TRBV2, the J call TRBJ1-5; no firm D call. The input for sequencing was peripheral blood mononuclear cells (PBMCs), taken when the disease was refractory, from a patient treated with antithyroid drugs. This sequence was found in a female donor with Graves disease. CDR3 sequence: CASSDPRWSNQPQHF. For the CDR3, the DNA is TGTGCCAGCAGTGATCCTCGGTGGAGCAATCAGCCCCAGCATTTT. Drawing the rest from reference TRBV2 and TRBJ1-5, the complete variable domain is EPEVTQTPSHQVTQMGQEVILRCVPISNHLYFYWYRQILGQKVEFLVSFYNNEISEKSEIFDDQFSVERPDGSNFTLKIRSTKLEDSAMYFCASSDPRWSNQPQHFGDGTRLSIL.